A few counts support the clone carrying this T cell receptor (beta chain). Its matching antigen is unknown. This entry belongs to a study of blood T cells in healthy people across ages. General study findings and limits: Diversity was higher, and naive CD4+ cells more numerous, in long-lived donors than in aged donors. In these data, TCR beta diversity tracked strongly with naive T cell percentage.

About 9.9 milliliters of peripheral blood were drawn from each donor. Whenever a sample was processed, at least 6 million PBMCs were isolated. A second PCR, run for about 6 to 12 cycles, used a sample-barcoded 5' primer plus a J-beta primer mix. TCRdb reanalysed the 5' RACE reads using MiXCR and keeps one entry per CDR3 protein. The table lists hundreds of thousands of distinct CDR3 sequences, under 25% of them singletons. Input material: blood. This clonotype was obtained from a man in his 70s in good health.

The CDR3 protein is CSAQRGESYNEQYF. The CDR3 coding sequence is TGCAGTGCCCAGAGGGGGGAGTCCTACAATGAGCAGTACTTC. The chain joins TRBV20-1 to TRBJ2-5; D possibly matches TRBD1 or TRBD2 (6 bases each). Looked up from germline, CDR1 is DFQATT and CDR2 is SNEGSKA (reference sequence). Trimming shortened V by 6 bases and J by 11 bases, and 25 bases separated the two germline ends. The CDR3 extends over 14 amino acids.